Presented here are 10 T cell receptor beta chains from one specimen sequenced in a study of T cells in Graves' hyperthyroidism and ophthalmopathy. TCR beta CDR3 regions were amplified from RNA transcripts. A set of HTBI primers served as the primers for a first-round RT-PCR of the TCR CDR3. TCRdb analysed the multiplex PCR reads with MiXCR anew, one entry per CDR3 protein. The table has about 560,000 distinct CDR3 sequences, 12% to 15% seen once. The sample consisted of blood. The receptors originated from a woman in her forties with Graves' hyperthyroidism.

The sample holds many counts of this clonotype. The chain links TRBV3-1 to TRBJ2-5; D remains unclear. The length of the CDR3 is 13 residues. Germline CDR1 and CDR2: LGHDT and YNNKEL (reference sequence). Trimming took 8 bases from V and 0 from J, leaving 10 bases between them. The CDR3 DNA reads as TGTGCCAGCGGCTCCCATGACCAAGAGACCCAGTACTTC. Translating gives CASGSHDQETQYF.

This clonotype was found many times. This sequence joins TRBV6-5 and TRBJ2-7; D possibly matches TRBD1 or TRBD2 (5 bases each). The V and J ends lost 2 bases and 3 bases respectively, with 14 bases between them. CDR1 MNHEY and CDR2 SVGAGI come from the germline V gene. The CDR3 runs 15 residues. The CDR3 region has the DNA TGTGCCAGCAGTTACCGGGACCCCACGGACTACGAGCAGTACTTC. Encoded protein: CASSYRDPTDYEQYF.

Many counts were recorded for this clonotype. V gene TRBV10-3 combines with J gene TRBJ1-5; the match to TRBD1 covers 9 bases. The J segment lost 5 bases and the V segment lost 6 bases, leaving 5 bases of the junction unmatched. Germline-derived CDR1 and CDR2 are ENHRY and SYGVKD. The CDR3 sequence is 14 residues long. This CDR3 is CAISPQGADQPQHF. The CDR3 DNA follows: TGTGCCATCAGCCCACAGGGGGCCGATCAGCCCCAGCATTTT.

The chain employs TRBV6-1 and TRBJ2-3, with 7 nucleotides matching TRBD1. J gave up 3 bases and V 6 bases, and 6 bases lay outside the gene matches. The length of the CDR3 is 14 residues. CDR1 MNHNS and CDR2 SASEGT come from the germline V gene. CDR3 region: CASSEGARTDTQYF. CDR3 nucleotide sequence: TGTGCCAGCAGCGAGGGGGCGCGTACAGATACGCAGTATTTT.

This clonotype occurred a few times. The chain combines TRBV20-1 with TRBJ1-5, with 7 nucleotides matching TRBD1. Germline V CDR1 and CDR2: DFQATT, SNEGSKA (reference sequence). Trimming cost V 1 base and J 1 base; bases outside gene matches: 4. The CDR3 runs to 15 residues. CDR3 nucleotides: TGCAGTGCTAGAGCAGGGGGGCTCAGCAATCAGCCCCAGCATTTT. Protein sequence: CSARAGGLSNQPQHF.

This clonotype was seen many times. The V call is TRBV5-1, the J call TRBJ2-1; 7 nucleotides match TRBD2. This CDR3 is built from 16 residues. Losses at the gene ends were 1 base for V and 2 bases for J; bases not matched to a gene: 6. The V gene's germline CDR1 is SGHRS and CDR2 YFSETQ. Written as DNA, the CDR3 is TGCGCCAGCAGCTTGACCGCGGGAGTTCCCTACAATGAGCAGTTCTTC. It specifies CASSLTAGVPYNEQFF.

This clonotype was counted only a few times. The rearrangement joins TRBV20-1 to TRBJ1-1; no clear D gene. CDR3 length: 11 residues. Germline CDR1 is DFQATT and CDR2 is SNEGSKA (reference sequence). In DNA form, the CDR3 reads TGCAGGCTTCCCGACCTAAATGAAGCTTTCTTT. Translated, it gives CRLPDLNEAFF.

This clonotype was recorded at least ten times. This chain links TRBV5-1 with TRBJ2-2, with 8 bases matching TRBD1. Looked up from germline, CDR1 is SGHRS and CDR2 is YFSETQ. The V and J ends lost 3 bases and 6 bases, in that order; junction bases with no gene match: 1. This CDR3 is 13 amino acids long. The CDR3 DNA sequence: TGCGCCAGCAGCTGGACAGGGCCCGGGGAGCTGTTTTTT. This codes for CASSWTGPGELFF.

This clonotype was recorded only once. The gene calls are TRBV10-2 and TRBJ2-3; D not certain. Trimming stripped 3 bases from V and 3 bases from J, with 10 bases between. There are 14 residues in the CDR3. Germline CDR1 WSHSY, CDR2 SAAADI. The CDR3 DNA sequence: TGCGCCAGCAGTGATTATGCTAAGACAGATACGCAGTATTTT. It translates to CASSDYAKTDTQYF.

This clonotype occurred a few times. The chain has TRBV19 and TRBJ2-2, with no clear D. Trimming left V 3 bases short and J 0 bases short, with 17 bases between. CDR3 length equals 18 residues. Germline CDR1 reads LNHDA; CDR2 reads SQIVND (reference sequence). The CDR3 DNA reads as TGTGCCAGTAGTATTTCCCAGGCCGGAGTTCCGAACACCGGGGAGCTGTTTTTT. It translates to CASSISQAGVPNTGELFF.